This T cell receptor beta chain was sequenced for a study of T cell repertoires in cytomegalovirus infection. The length of the CDR3 is 14 residues. The V gene's germline CDR1 is SEHNR and CDR2 FQNEAQ (reference sequence). Trimming took off 7 bases at V and 7 bases at J, with 19 bases between the two ends. One entry per CDR3 protein results from TCRdb running MiXCR on the reads. The repertoire holds some 800,000 distinct CDR3 sequences, almost 30% seen once, with around 12% in the top ten. This clonotype appeared a few times. The antigen is not known. The V and J genes are TRBV7-9 and TRBJ2-5, with a possible D match to TRBD1 (5 bases). The input for sequencing was cultured CD8+ T cells from PBMCs, taken from culture after CMV antigen stimulation. This sequence originates from a human donor in good health (CMV status not recorded). Some clones in this sample may be carry-over from other donors' samples. The CDR3 DNA sequence: TGTGCCAGCACCAACGGACACCGCTTCACGACCCAGTACTTC. It codes for CASTNGHRFTTQYF.